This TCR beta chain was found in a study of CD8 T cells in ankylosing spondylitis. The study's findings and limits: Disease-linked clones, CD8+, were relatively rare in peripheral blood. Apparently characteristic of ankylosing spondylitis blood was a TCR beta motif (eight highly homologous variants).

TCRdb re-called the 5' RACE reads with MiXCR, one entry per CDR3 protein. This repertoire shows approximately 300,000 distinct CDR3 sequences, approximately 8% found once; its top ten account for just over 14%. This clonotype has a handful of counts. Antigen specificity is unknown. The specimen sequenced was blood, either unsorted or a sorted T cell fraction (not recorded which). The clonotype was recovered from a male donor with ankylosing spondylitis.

The CDR3 sequence is CASSTPDRGDYEQYF. Here the CDR3 DNA reads TGTGCCAGCAGCACCCCGGACAGGGGTGATTACGAGCAGTACTTC. The chain couples TRBV7-9 to TRBJ2-7; TRBD1 matches 9 bases. In germline, CDR1 is SEHNR, CDR2 FQNEAQ (reference sequence). The CDR3 has 15 amino acids. V lost 5 bases and J lost 4; bases outside the gene matches: 9.